This T cell receptor beta chain was captured in a study of shared clonotypes between healthy human individuals. Data came from immunoSEQ multiplex PCR; TCRdb stores just in-frame clones and leaves some out. The sample lists about 2.3 million clones, approximately 93% seen once, with about 0.39% in the top ten. This TCR was recovered from a man aged 18 to 30 in good health. Some clones in this sample may be carry-over from other donors' samples. Specimen: naive CD4+ T cells from PBMCs. Sample subset: CD45RA+ positively selected.

In DNA form, the CDR3 reads TGTGCCAGCAGCTTAGGAGCGGGAGGGTACAATGAGCAGTTCTTC. Its protein product is CASSLGAGGYNEQFF. The rearrangement joins TRBV7-7 to TRBJ2-1, with 10 bases fitting TRBD2. CDR3 length: 15 amino acids. CDR1 is SSHAT and CDR2 is FNYEAQ in the germline V gene (reference sequence). V lost 1 base, J lost 4 bases, and 1 base stayed unmatched.